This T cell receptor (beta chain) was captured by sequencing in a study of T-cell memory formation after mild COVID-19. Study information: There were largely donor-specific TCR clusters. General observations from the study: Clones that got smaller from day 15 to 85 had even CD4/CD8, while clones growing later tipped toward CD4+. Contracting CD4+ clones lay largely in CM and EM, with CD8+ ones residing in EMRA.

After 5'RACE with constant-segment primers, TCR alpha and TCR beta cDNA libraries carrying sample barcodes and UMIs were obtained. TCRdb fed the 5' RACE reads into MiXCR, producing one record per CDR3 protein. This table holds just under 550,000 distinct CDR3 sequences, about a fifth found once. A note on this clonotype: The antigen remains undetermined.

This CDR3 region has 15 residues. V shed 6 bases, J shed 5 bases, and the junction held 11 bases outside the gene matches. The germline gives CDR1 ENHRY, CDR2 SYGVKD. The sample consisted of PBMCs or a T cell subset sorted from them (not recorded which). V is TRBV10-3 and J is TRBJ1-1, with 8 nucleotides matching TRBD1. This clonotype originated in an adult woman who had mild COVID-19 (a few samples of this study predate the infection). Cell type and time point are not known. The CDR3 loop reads CAISGLRTGITEAFF. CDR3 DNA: TGTGCCATCAGCGGTCTTCGGACAGGGATAACTGAAGCTTTCTTT.